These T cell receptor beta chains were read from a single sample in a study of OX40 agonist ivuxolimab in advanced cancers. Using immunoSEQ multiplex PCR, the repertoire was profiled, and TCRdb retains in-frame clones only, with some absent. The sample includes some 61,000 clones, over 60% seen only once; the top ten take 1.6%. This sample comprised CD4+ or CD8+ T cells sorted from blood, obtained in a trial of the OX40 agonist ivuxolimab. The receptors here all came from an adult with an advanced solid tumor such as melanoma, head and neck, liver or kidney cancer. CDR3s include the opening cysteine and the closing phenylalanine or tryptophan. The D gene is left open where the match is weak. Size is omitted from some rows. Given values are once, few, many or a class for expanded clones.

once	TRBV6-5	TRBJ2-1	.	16	CASSYAPGDNTDEQFF	TGTGCCAGCAGCTACGCCCCGGGAGATAATACGGATGAGCAGTTCTTC
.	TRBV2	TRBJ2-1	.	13	CASSFETGHEQFF	TGTGCCAGCAGTTTTGAAACAGGGCATGAGCAGTTCTTC
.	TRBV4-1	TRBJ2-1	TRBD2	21	CASSPLSWVPGTTGSYNEQFF	TGCGCCAGCAGCCCTCTAAGCTGGGTACCCGGGACTACGGGCTCCTACAATGAGCAGTTCTTC
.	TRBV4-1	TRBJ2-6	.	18	CASRPTFDRTSGANVLTF	TGCGCCAGCAGACCAACCTTTGACAGGACCTCTGGGGCCAACGTCCTGACTTTC
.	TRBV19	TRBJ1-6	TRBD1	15	CASSQTGGAGSPLHF	TGTGCCAGTAGTCAGACAGGGGGTGCCGGTTCACCCCTCCACTTT
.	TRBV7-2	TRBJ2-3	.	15	CASTFRSYVTDTQYF	TGTGCCAGCACCTTCAGAAGTTACGTGACAGATACGCAGTATTTT
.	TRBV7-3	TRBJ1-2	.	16	CASSLGAGVSPYGYTF	TGTGCCAGCAGCTTAGGGGCAGGGGTTTCCCCCTATGGCTACACCTTC
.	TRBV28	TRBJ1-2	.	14	CASSPQGGVNGYTF	TGTGCCAGCAGCCCCCAAGGGGGGGTAAATGGCTACACCTTC
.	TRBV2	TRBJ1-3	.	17	CASSPTYSGSAGNTIYF	TGTGCCAGCAGCCCAACCTACAGTGGGTCCGCAGGAAACACCATATATTTT
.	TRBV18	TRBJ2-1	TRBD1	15	CASSPDRGSFNEQFF	TGTGCCAGCTCACCAGACAGGGGTAGTTTCAATGAGCAGTTCTTC
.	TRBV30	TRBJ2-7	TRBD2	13	CAWEASGRYEQYF	TGTGCCTGGGAGGCTAGCGGGAGATACGAGCAGTACTTC
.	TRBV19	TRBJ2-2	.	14	CASSIRSLGGELFF	TGTGCCAGTAGTATAAGAAGTTTGGGCGGGGAGCTGTTTTTT
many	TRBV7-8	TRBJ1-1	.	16	CASSLGGFGANTEAFF	TGTGCCAGCAGCTTAGGAGGGTTCGGGGCGAACACTGAAGCTTTCTTT
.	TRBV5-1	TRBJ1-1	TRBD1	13	CASSQRQGTEAFF	TGCGCCAGCAGCCAACGACAGGGAACTGAAGCTTTCTTT
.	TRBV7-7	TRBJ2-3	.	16	CASSFGRADRGDTQYF	TGTGCTAGCAGCTTCGGCCGGGCGGACCGGGGAGATACGCAGTATTTT
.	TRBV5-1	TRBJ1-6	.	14	CASSWGDPGSPLHF	TGCGCCAGCAGCTGGGGGGACCCGGGGTCACCCCTCCACTTT
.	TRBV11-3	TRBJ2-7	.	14	CASSLRGNSYEQYF	TGTGCCAGCAGCTTAAGGGGCAACTCCTACGAGCAGTACTTC
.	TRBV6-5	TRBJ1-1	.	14	CASIKTVMNTEAFF	TGTGCCAGCATTAAGACGGTAATGAACACTGAAGCTTTCTTT
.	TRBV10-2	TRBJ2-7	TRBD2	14	CASSPGGGGYEQYF	TGCGCCAGCAGTCCGGGGGGTGGAGGCTACGAGCAGTACTTC
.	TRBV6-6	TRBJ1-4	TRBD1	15	CASSYGTGTNEKLFF	TGTGCCAGCAGTTACGGGACAGGAACGAATGAAAAACTGTTTTTT
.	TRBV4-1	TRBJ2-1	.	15	CASSPTDVSYNEQFF	TGCGCCAGCAGCCCGACCGACGTTTCCTACAATGAGCAGTTCTTC
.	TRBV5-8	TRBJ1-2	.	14	CASSLDGGYGGYTF	TGTGCCAGCAGCCTCGATGGGGGTTACGGCGGCTACACCTTC
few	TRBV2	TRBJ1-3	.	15	CASSEVPGWGNTIYF	TGTGCCAGCAGTGAAGTGCCAGGGTGGGGAAACACCATATATTTT
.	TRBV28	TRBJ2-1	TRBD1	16	CASSPTGTAPSGEQFF	TGTGCCAGCAGTCCTACCGGGACAGCCCCTTCCGGTGAGCAGTTCTTC
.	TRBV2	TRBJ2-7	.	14	CASRRTGLSYEQYF	TGTGCCAGCAGACGAACCGGACTTTCCTACGAGCAGTACTTC
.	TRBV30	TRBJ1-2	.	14	CAWTTPGLLYGYTF	TGTGCCTGGACTACTCCCGGGCTCCTCTATGGCTACACCTTC
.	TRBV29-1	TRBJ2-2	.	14	CSVPRQTNTGELFF	TGCAGCGTCCCAAGACAGACCAACACCGGGGAGCTGTTTTTT